This entry is about one T cell receptor beta chain. Its antigen is currently unknown. The CDR3 has 15 amino acids. Germline CDR1 is SGHVS and CDR2 is FQNEAQ. V gave up 1 base and J gave up 2 bases, with 6 bases separating them. All trial patients relapsed after autologous stem cell transplantation. These data originate in a study of PD-1 blockade in classical Hodgkin lymphoma. For the study at large: Intravenous delivery of nivolumab at 3 mg/kg to patients occurred every 2 weeks.

Study conclusions and caveats: The CD4+ diversity rise by C4D1 was clearest in complete responders.

Only in-frame clones appear in the TCRdb table, and some are missing; sequencing was by immunoSEQ multiplex PCR. This table holds around 99,000 clones, 75% to 85% found once. The sample consisted of peripheral blood mononuclear cells (PBMCs), taken before the second cycle of nivolumab. The receptor comes from a human donor with classical Hodgkin lymphoma. The rearrangement links TRBV7-8 to TRBJ2-6, with a weak D call TRBD2 (5 bases). The CDR3 DNA sequence: TGTGCCAGCAGCTTAGGAGGGCCTGGGGCCAACGTCCTGACTTTC. Its translation is CASSLGGPGANVLTF.